The clone carrying this T cell receptor (beta chain) was counted a few times. As yet, its antigen is unknown. The data are from a study of beta chain features in type 1 diabetes. Points from the study as a whole: Patients with Type 1 diabetes showed moderately but significantly shorter TCRB CDR3s in all four CD4+ subsets.

Investigators reverse transcribed all isolated RNA, so they sequenced expressed TCRB transcripts. The assay was immunoSEQ multiplex PCR, and TCRdb's table has in-frame clones only and misses some. The sample consists of 150,000 or so clones, about 9.8% of them appearing once. There are 13 residues in the CDR3. The ends were cut back, 3 bases at V and 3 bases at J, with 9 bases in the middle. Germline V gives CDR1 SGDLS, CDR2 YYNGEE. This chain links TRBV9 with TRBJ1-2; tentatively, D is TRBD1 (5 bases). The sequencing sample was made of central memory CD4+ T cells from blood. The source of this sequence is a woman aged 18-30 years in good health. The CDR3 sequence is CASSADSYYGYTF. In DNA form, the CDR3 reads TGTGCCAGCAGCGCCGACAGCTACTATGGCTACACCTTC.